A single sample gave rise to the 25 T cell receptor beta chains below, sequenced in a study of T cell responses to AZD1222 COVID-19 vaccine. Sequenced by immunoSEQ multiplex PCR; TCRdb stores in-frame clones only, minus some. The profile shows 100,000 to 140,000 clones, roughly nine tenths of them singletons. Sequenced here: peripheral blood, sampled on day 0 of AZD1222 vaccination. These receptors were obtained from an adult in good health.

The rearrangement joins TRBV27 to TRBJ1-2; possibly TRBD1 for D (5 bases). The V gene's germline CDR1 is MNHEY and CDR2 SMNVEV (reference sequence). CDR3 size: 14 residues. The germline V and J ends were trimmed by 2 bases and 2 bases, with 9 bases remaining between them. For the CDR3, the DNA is TGTGCCAGCAGTTTAATGGCAGGGAACTATGGCTACACCTTC. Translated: CASSLMAGNYGYTF.

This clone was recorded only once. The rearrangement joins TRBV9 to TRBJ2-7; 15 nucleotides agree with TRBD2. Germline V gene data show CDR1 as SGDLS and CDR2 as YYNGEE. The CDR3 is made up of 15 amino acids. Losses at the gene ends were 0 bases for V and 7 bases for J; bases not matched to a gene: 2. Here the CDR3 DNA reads TGTGCCAGCAGCGTAGCAGGGACTAGCGGGGGGGAGCAGTACTTC. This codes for CASSVAGTSGGEQYF.

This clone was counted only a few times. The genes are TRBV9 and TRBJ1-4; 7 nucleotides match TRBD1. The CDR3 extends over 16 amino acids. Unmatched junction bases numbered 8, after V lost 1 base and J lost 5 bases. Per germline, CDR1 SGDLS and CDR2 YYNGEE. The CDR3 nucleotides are TGTGCCAGCAGCGTAACCTCCGGGACAGAAAATGAAAAACTGTTTTTT. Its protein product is CASSVTSGTENEKLFF.

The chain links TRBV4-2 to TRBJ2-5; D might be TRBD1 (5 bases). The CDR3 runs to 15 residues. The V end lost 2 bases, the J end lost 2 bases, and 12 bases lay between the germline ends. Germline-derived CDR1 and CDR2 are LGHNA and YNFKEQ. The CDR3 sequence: CASSQKWQGQETQYF. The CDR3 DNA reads TGTGCCAGCAGCCAAAAATGGCAGGGACAAGAGACCCAGTACTTC.

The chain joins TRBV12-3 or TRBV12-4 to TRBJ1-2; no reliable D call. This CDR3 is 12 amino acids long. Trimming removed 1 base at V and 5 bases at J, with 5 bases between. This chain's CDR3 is CASSLEGYGYTF. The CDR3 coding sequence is TGTGCCAGCAGTTTAGAAGGGTATGGCTACACCTTC.

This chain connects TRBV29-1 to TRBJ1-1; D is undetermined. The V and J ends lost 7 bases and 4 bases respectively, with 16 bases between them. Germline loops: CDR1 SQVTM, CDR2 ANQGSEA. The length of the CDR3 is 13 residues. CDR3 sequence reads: CSAEGRSGTEAFF. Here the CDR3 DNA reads TGCAGCGCCGAAGGGCGAAGTGGCACTGAAGCTTTCTTT.

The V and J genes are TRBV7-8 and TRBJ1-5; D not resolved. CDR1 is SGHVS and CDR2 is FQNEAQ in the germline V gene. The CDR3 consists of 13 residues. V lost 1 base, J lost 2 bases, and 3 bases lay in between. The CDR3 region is CASSLERNQPQHF. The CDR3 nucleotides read TGTGCCAGCAGCTTAGAGCGCAATCAGCCCCAGCATTTT.

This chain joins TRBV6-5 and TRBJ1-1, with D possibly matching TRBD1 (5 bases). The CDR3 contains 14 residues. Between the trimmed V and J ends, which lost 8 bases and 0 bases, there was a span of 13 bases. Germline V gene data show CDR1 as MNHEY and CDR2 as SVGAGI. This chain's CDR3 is CASGKGQVNTEAFF. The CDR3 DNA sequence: TGTGCCAGCGGCAAGGGGCAAGTGAACACTGAAGCTTTCTTT.

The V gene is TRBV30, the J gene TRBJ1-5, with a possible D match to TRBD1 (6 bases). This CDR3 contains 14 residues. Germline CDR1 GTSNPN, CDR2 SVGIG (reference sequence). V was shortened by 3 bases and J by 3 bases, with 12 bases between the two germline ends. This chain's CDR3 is CAWRDGTPNQPQHF. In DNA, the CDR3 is TGTGCCTGGAGGGACGGGACACCCAATCAGCCCCAGCATTTT.

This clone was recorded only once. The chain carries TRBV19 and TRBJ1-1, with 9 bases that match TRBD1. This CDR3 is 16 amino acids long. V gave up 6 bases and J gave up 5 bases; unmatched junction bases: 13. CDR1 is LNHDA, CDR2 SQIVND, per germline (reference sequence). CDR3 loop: CASSPSVHRGRTEAFF. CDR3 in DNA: TGTGCCAGTAGCCCCTCCGTTCACAGGGGGCGAACTGAAGCTTTCTTT. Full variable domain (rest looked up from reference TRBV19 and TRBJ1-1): DGGITQSPKYLFRKEGQNVTLSCEQNLNHDAMYWYRQDPGQGLRLIYYSQIVNDFQKGDIAEGYSVSREKKESFPLTVTSAQKNPTAFYLCASSPSVHRGRTEAFFGQGTRLTVV.

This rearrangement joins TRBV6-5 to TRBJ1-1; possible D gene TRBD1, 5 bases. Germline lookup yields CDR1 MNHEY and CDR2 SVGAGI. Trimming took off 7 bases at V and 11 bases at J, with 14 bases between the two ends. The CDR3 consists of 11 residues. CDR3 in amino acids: CASKSGGNAFF. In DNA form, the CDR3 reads TGTGCCAGCAAGAGTGGGGGAAATGCTTTCTTT.

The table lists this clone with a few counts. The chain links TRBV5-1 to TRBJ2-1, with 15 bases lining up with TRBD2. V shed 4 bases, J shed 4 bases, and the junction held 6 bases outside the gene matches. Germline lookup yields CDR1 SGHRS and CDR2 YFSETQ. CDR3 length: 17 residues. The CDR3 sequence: CASSPGLAGGLYNEQFF. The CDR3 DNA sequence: TGCGCCAGCAGCCCGGGACTAGCGGGGGGCCTATACAATGAGCAGTTCTTC. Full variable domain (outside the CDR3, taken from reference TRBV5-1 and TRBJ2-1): KAGVTQTPRYLIKTRGQQVTLSCSPISGHRSVSWYQQTPGQGLQFLFEYFSETQRNKGNFPGRFSGRQFSNSRSEMNVSTLELGDSALYLCASSPGLAGGLYNEQFFGPGTRLTVL.

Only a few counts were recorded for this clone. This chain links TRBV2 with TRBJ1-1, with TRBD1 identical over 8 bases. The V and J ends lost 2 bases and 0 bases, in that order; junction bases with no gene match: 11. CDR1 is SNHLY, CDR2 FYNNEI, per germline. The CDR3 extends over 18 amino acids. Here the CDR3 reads CASSEQGAGGSMNTEAFF. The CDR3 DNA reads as TGTGCCAGCAGTGAACAAGGGGCAGGGGGCAGCATGAACACTGAAGCTTTCTTT. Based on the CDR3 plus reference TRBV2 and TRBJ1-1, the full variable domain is EPEVTQTPSHQVTQMGQEVILRCVPISNHLYFYWYRQILGQKVEFLVSFYNNEISEKSEIFDDQFSVERPDGSNFTLKIRSTKLEDSAMYFCASSEQGAGGSMNTEAFFGQGTRLTVV.

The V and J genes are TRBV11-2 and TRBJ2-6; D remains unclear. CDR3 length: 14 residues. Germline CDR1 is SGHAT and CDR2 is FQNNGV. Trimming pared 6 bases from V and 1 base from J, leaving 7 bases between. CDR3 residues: CASRRPSGANVLTF. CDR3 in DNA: TGTGCCAGCAGGCGACCATCTGGGGCCAACGTCCTGACTTTC.

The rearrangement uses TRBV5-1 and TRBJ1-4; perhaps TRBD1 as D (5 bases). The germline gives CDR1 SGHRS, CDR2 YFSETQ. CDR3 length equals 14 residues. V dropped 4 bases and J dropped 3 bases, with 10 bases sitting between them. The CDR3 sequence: CASSVTVSNEKLFF. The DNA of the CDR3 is TGCGCCAGCAGCGTGACAGTATCTAATGAAAAACTGTTTTTT.

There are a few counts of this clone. The CDR3 here is CASSYGQGAYGYTF. The CDR3 region has the DNA TGTGCCAGCAGTTACGGACAGGGGGCGTATGGCTACACCTTC. The rearrangement uses TRBV6-6 and TRBJ1-2; TRBD1 aligns across 11 bases. This CDR3 is built from 14 residues. CDR1 and CDR2 from the germline V gene are MNHNY and SVGAGI (reference sequence). V trimming: 2 bases; J trimming: 5 bases; junction bases outside the gene matches: 1.

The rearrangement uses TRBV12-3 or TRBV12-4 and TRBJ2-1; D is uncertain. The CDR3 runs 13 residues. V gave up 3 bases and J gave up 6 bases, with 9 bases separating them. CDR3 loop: CASSLASLNEQFF. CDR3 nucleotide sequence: TGTGCCAGCAGTTTGGCGTCCCTCAATGAGCAGTTCTTC.

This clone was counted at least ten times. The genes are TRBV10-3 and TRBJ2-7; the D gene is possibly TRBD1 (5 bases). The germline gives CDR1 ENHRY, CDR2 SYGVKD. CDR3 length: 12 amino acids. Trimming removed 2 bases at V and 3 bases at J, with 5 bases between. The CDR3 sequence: CAISEDSYEQYF. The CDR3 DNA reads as TGTGCCATCAGTGAGGACAGCTACGAGCAGTACTTC.

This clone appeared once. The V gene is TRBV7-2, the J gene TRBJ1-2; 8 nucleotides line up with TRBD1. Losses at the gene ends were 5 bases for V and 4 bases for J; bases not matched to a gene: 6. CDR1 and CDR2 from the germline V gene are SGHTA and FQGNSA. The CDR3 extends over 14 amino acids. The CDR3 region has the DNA TGTGCCAGCAGCCCAGGGGGCGCCTCCTATGGCTACACCTTC. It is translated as CASSPGGASYGYTF. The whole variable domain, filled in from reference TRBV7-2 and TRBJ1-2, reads GAGVSQSPSNKVTEKGKDVELRCDPISGHTALYWYRQSLGQGLEFLIYFQGNSAPDKSGLPSDRFSAERTGGSVSTLTIQRTQQEDSAVYLCASSPGGASYGYTFGSGTRLTVV.

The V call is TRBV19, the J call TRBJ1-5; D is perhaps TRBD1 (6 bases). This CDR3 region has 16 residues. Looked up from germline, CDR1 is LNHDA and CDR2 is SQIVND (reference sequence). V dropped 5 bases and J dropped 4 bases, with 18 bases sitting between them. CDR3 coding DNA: TGTGCCAGTAGTTTCCGGACAGTCGGGAGGAATCAGCCCCAGCATTTT. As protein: CASSFRTVGRNQPQHF.

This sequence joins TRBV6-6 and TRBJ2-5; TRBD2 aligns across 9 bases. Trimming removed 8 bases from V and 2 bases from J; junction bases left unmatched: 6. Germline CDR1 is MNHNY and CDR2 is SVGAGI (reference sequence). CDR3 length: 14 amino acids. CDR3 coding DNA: TGTGCCAGCGAGCGGGGGGACCGACAAGAGACCCAGTACTTC. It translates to CASERGDRQETQYF.

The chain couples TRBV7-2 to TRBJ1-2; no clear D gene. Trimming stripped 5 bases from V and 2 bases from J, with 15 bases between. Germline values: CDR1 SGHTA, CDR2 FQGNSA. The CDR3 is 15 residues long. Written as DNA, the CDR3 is TGTGCCAGCAGCCTCGGAAAGCCCACCAACTATGGCTACACCTTC. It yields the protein CASSLGKPTNYGYTF.

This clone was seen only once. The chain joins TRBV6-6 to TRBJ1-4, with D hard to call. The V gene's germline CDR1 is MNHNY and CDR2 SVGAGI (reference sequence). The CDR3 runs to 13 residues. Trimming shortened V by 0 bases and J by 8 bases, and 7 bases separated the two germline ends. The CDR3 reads CASSYSPREKLFF. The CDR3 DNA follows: TGTGCCAGCAGTTACTCACCCAGGGAAAAACTGTTTTTT.

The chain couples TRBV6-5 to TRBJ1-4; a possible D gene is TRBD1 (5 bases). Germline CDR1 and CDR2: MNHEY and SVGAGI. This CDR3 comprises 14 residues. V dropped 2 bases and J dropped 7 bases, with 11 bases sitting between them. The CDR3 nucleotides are TGTGCCAGCAGTTACATTGGGGCCTCTGAAAAACTGTTTTTT. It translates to CASSYIGASEKLFF.

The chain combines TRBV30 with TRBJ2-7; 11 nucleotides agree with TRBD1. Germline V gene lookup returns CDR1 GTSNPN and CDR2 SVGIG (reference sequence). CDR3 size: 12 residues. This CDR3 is CATGQGAGEQYF. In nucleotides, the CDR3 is TGTGCTACCGGACAGGGGGCGGGCGAGCAGTACTTC.